This T cell receptor beta chain was identified during a study of beta chain features in type 1 diabetes. Whole-study context: Taken together, all samples contributed around 100,000,000 examined sorted cells. Study results and limitations: In the patient group, naive, central memory and Treg TCRB repertoires seemed more alike than in the healthy donor group. All four CD4+ subsets from Type 1 diabetes patients carried moderately but significantly shorter TCRB CDR3s.

The table lists this clone with a few counts. Its specificity is unknown. Every isolated RNA sample was fully reverse transcribed, so sequencing captured expressed TCRB transcripts. Libraries were prepared by immunoSEQ multiplex PCR; TCRdb keeps only in-frame clonotypes and omits some of them. The data contain more than 300,000 clones, around 9.6% of them singletons. The source is a man aged 25-40 years with type 1 diabetes. Sequencing was performed on central memory CD4+ T cells from blood.

CDR3 sequence (DNA): TGTGCCAGCAGCTCACTAACGATAGACACTGAAGCTTTCTTT. Translating gives CASSSLTIDTEAFF. The V and J genes are TRBV7-3 and TRBJ1-1; D is unclear. Germline V CDR1 and CDR2: SGHTA, FQGTGA. The germline V and J ends were trimmed by 4 bases and 3 bases, with 12 bases remaining between them. This CDR3 is 14 amino acids long. Filled out from reference TRBV7-3 and TRBJ1-1, the complete variable domain reads GAGVSQTPSNKVTEKGKYVELRCDPISGHTALYWYRQSLGQGPEFLIYFQGTGAADDSGLPNDRFFAVRPEGSVSTLKIQRTERGDSAVYLCASSSLTIDTEAFFGQGTRLTVV.